The 9 T cell receptor beta chains given below trace back to one sample, sequenced in a study of blood T cell repertoires in COVID-19. Sequencing used immunoSEQ multiplex PCR; TCRdb keeps in-frame clones, though not all of them. The top ten hold under 30% of the sample, which has 75,000 to 95,000 clones, 82% seen once. Sequences were obtained from peripheral blood. These receptors all stem from a human donor in a cohort sampled during active COVID-19.

The chain has TRBV29-1 and TRBJ1-2, with D possibly being TRBD1 (6 bases). Germline V lookup: CDR1 SQVTM, CDR2 ANQGSEA. This CDR3 comprises 17 residues. Trimming took 3 bases from V and 0 from J, leaving 20 bases between them. DNA for the CDR3: TGCAGCGTTGAGGGGGCCCCAACACAAACTTCTAACTATGGCTACACCTTC. Protein sequence: CSVEGAPTQTSNYGYTF.

The chain has TRBV12-1 and TRBJ1-1. TRBV12-1 represents a pseudogene. The CDR3 is made up of 16 amino acids. CDR3 in amino acids: CASSWPPGTVNTEAFF. In nucleotides, the CDR3 is TGTGCCAGCAGCTGGCCACCCGGGACTGTGAACACTGAAGCTTTCTTT.

J is TRBJ2-1 and V is TRBV6-6; 12 bases are a match to TRBD2. Germline V gene data show CDR1 as MNHNY and CDR2 as SVGAGI (reference sequence). The CDR3 contains 15 residues. With V trimmed by 6 bases and J by 4 bases, 4 bases remained unmatched. The DNA of the CDR3 is TGTGCCAGCAGCCCCGGGACTAGCGGGTACAATGAGCAGTTCTTC. This codes for CASSPGTSGYNEQFF.

In its sample, this clone was seen a few times. The V call is TRBV10-3, the J call TRBJ1-3; D uncertain. From germline, CDR1 is ENHRY and CDR2 SYGVKD. Trimming removed 4 bases from V and 1 base from J, with 11 bases in between. The CDR3 runs 15 residues. The chain's CDR3 is CAISGAEGSGNTIYF. The CDR3 DNA reads as TGTGCCATCAGTGGGGCTGAAGGATCTGGAAACACCATATATTTT.

The V and J genes are TRBV5-1 and TRBJ2-7, with 10 bases aligning to TRBD1. The V gene end was trimmed by 1 base and the J gene end by 4 bases; junction bases not matched to a gene: 17. Germline values: CDR1 SGHRS, CDR2 YFSETQ. The CDR3 has 19 amino acids. CDR3 loop: CASSLSSGTGVHYGYEQYF. In DNA form, the CDR3 reads TGCGCCAGCAGCTTGTCATCCGGGACAGGGGTCCACTATGGGTACGAGCAGTACTTC.

This chain connects TRBV3-1 (or the pseudogene TRBV3-2) to TRBJ2-1; D is unresolved. Per the germline V gene, CDR1 is LGHDT and CDR2 is YNNKEL (reference sequence). CDR3 length: 16 amino acids. V shed 1 base and J shed 0 bases, with 10 bases lying between them. CDR3 sequence: CASSQGAFSSYNEQFF. CDR3 nucleotides: TGTGCCAGCAGCCAAGGGGCGTTCTCCTCCTACAATGAGCAGTTCTTC.

The V call is TRBV2, the J call TRBJ2-7; D is unresolved. The CDR3 runs 14 residues. V lost 6 bases, J lost 1 base, and 13 bases lay in between. CDR1 is SNHLY and CDR2 is FYNNEI in the germline V gene. CDR3 DNA: TGTGCCAGCAGGGTAGAAGCGCAGTCCTACGAGCAGTACTTC. It yields the protein CASRVEAQSYEQYF.

The V and J genes are TRBV6-5 and TRBJ1-5, with D possibly being TRBD1 (5 bases). The germline V and J ends were trimmed by 2 bases and 5 bases, with 10 bases remaining between them. The CDR3 is made up of 14 amino acids. CDR1 MNHEY and CDR2 SVGAGI come from the germline V gene. CDR3 sequence: CASSYGGEHQPQHF. The CDR3 DNA reads as TGTGCCAGCAGTTACGGAGGGGAACATCAGCCCCAGCATTTT.

The chain is built from TRBV7-2 and TRBJ2-3; 7 nucleotides line up with TRBD1. CDR1 and CDR2 from the germline V gene are SGHTA and FQGNSA. V trimming: 1 base; J trimming: 5 bases; junction bases outside the gene matches: 6. The CDR3 spans 15 residues. The CDR3 nucleotides are TGTGCCAGCAGCTTAGAGTGGTCAGGGGGAGATACGCAGTATTTT. It is translated as CASSLEWSGGDTQYF.